The table lists the clone carrying this T cell receptor (beta chain) with many counts. The antigen is unknown. A 10-nucleotide random UMI tagged transcripts in template-switch 5'RACE cDNA synthesis. TCRdb re-called the 5' RACE reads with MiXCR, one entry per CDR3 protein. Here the sample spans 120,000 or so distinct CDR3 sequences, about 3.4% being singletons. CDR3 length: 16 amino acids. Trimming took 0 bases from V and 4 from J; bases not matched to a gene: 6. From germline, CDR1 is DFQATT and CDR2 SNEGSKA (reference sequence). The sample originates from a study of neurological immune-mediated disorders. Study-wide background: The roughly 34 patients with multiple sclerosis comprised around 30 relapsing-remitting cases and 3 secondary progressive cases.

Study observations and caveats: One related-CDR3 cluster, identified by phylogenetic grouping, held the repertoires of 18 of 34 multiple sclerosis patients and was a possible signature.

What was sequenced was PBMCs. The source is a woman aged 25-40 years with multiple sclerosis. The chain recombines TRBV20-1 with TRBJ1-5; 10 bases fit TRBD1. The CDR3 region is CSARDSGQGLNQPQHF. CDR3 DNA sequence: TGCAGTGCTAGAGACTCGGGACAGGGGTTGAATCAGCCCCAGCATTTT.